This TCR beta chain was found in a study of neurological immune-mediated disorders. Study-level findings and limits: Because no CDR3 amino acid sequences were shared across subjects by expanded clones, private repertoires were suggested in all groups.

The V gene lost 0 bases and the J gene lost 14 bases, with 14 bases spanning the gap. The length of the CDR3 is 12 residues. Germline values: CDR1 DFQATT, CDR2 SNEGSKA (reference sequence). cDNA synthesis was performed by 5'RACE with 10-nucleotide random UMIs. From the 5' RACE reads, TCRdb called clonotypes with MiXCR, one entry per CDR3 protein. The table includes 17,000 or so distinct CDR3 sequences, about a quarter detected once. For this clonotype: What it binds is unknown.

The chain carries TRBV20-1 and TRBJ2-1; D call uncertain. The source is a man aged 50-59 years with HTLV-1-associated myelopathy (HAM/TSP). Sequencing input: PBMCs. The CDR3 reads CSARDLAALEFF. The CDR3 DNA follows: TGCAGTGCTAGAGATTTGGCGGCGTTGGAGTTCTTC.